This TCR beta chain stems from a study of T cells in Graves' hyperthyroidism and ophthalmopathy. Looked up from germline, CDR1 is MDHEN and CDR2 is SYDVKM. CDR3 length equals 15 residues. The junction had 6 bases not matched to a gene; V was cut back by 3 bases and J by 2 bases. This clonotype came up many times. The investigators amplified TCR beta CDR3 regions from RNA transcripts. A set of HTBI primers served as the primers for a first-round RT-PCR of the TCR CDR3. TCRdb called the multiplex PCR reads again in MiXCR, with one record for every CDR3 protein. The data show about 520,000 distinct CDR3 sequences, around 24% seen once.

The clonotype originates from a woman in her thirties with Graves' ophthalmopathy. J is TRBJ2-5 and V is TRBV28; TRBD1 matches at 7 bases. Specimen: blood. The CDR3 loop reads CASSFKGASQETQYF. The CDR3, as DNA: TGTGCCAGCAGTTTCAAGGGGGCCTCACAAGAGACCCAGTACTTC.